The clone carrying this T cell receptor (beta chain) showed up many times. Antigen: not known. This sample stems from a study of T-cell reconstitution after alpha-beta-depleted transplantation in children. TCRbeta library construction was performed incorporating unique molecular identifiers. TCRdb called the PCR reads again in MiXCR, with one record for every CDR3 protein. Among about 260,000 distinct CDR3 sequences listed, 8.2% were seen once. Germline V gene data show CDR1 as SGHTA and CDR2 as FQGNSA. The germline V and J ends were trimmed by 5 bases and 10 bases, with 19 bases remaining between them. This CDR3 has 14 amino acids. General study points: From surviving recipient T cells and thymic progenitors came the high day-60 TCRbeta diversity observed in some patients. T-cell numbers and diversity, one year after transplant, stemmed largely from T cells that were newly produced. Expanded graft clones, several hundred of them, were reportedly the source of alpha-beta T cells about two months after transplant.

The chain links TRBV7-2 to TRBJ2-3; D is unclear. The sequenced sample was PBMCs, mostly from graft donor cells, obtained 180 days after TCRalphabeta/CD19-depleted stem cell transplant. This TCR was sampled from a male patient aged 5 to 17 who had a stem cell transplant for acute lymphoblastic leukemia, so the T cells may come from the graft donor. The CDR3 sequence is CASSLLGRPGAQYF. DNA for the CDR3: TGTGCCAGCAGCCTACTGGGCCGGCCAGGCGCGCAGTATTTT.